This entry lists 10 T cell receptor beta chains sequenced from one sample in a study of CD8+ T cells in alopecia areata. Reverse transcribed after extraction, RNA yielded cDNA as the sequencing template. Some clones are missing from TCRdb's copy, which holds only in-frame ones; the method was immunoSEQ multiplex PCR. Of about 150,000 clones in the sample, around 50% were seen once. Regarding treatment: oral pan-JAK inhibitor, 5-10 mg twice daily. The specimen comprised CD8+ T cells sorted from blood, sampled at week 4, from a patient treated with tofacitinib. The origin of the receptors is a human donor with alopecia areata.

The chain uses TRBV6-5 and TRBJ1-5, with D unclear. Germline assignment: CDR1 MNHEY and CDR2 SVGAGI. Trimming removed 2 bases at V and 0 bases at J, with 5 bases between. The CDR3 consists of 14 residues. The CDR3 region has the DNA TGTGCCAGCAGTTACAGTCCTAGCAATCAGCCCCAGCATTTT. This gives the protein CASSYSPSNQPQHF.

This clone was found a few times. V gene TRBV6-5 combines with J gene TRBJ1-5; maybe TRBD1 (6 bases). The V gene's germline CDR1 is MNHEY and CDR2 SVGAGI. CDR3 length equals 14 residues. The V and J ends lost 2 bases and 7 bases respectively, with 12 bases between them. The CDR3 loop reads CASSYRGQGQPQHF. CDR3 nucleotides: TGTGCCAGCAGTTACCGCGGTCAGGGGCAGCCCCAGCATTTT.

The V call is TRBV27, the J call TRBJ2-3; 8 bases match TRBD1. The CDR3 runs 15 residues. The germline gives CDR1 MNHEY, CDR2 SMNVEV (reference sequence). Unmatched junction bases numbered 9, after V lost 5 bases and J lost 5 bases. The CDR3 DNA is TGTGCCAGCAGTCTGACAGGGGACCTTGGAGATACGCAGTATTTT. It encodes CASSLTGDLGDTQYF.

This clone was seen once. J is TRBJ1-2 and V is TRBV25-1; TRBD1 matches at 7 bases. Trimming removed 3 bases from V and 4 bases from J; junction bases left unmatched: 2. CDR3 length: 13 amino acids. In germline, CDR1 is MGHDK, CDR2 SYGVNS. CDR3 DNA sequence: TGTGCCAGCAGTGAGTACAGGGGCTATGGCTACACCTTC. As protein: CASSEYRGYGYTF.

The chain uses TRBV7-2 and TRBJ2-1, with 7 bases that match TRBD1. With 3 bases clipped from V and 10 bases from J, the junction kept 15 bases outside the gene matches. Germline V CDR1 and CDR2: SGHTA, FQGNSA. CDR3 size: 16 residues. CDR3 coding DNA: TGTGCCAGCAGCTTCCGGACAGGATCAGCCATGGGGGAGCAGTTCTTC. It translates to CASSFRTGSAMGEQFF.

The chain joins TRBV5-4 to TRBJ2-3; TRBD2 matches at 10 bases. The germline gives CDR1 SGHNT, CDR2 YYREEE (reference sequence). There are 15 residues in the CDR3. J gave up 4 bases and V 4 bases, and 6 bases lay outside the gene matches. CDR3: CASSRLAGGPDTQYF. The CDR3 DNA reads TGTGCCAGCAGCCGGTTAGCGGGGGGCCCAGATACGCAGTATTTT.

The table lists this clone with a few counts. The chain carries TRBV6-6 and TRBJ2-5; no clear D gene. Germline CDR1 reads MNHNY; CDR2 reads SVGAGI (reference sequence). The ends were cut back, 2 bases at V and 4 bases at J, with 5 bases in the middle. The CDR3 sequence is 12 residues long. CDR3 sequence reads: CASSYMPETQYF. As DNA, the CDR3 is TGTGCCAGCAGTTACATGCCAGAGACCCAGTACTTC.

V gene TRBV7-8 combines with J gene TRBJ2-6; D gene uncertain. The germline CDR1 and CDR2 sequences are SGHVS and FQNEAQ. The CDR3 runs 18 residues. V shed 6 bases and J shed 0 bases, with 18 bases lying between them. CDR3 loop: CASSARGRISSGANVLTF. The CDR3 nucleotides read TGTGCCAGCAGTGCTCGCGGCAGGATCAGCTCTGGGGCCAACGTCCTGACTTTC.

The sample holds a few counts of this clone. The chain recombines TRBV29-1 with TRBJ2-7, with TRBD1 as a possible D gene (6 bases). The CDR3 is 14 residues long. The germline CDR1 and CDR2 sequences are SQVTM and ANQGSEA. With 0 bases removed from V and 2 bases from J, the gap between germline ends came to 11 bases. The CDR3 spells CSVEEGGRTYEQYF. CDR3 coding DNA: TGCAGCGTTGAAGAAGGGGGTCGAACCTACGAGCAGTACTTC.

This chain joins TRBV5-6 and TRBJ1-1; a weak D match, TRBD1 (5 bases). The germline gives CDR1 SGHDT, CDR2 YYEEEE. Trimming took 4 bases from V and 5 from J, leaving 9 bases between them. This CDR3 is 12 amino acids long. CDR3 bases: TGTGCCAGCAGCCTGACAGATACTGAAGCTTTCTTT. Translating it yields CASSLTDTEAFF.